This T cell receptor (beta chain) was identified in a study of Ad26.COV2.S vaccination and SARS-CoV-2 variants. CDR1 SGHTA and CDR2 FQGTGA come from the germline V gene. V gave up 4 bases and J gave up 4 bases, with 10 bases separating them. The CDR3 has 13 residues. Here immunoSEQ multiplex PCR was the method, and the copy in TCRdb shows in-frame clones only, minus some. The sample includes hundreds of thousands of clones, around 92% seen only once; the top ten take 1.5%. Notes on the study in general: Analytic work on TCR breadth and depth might have understated the full extent of total T cell responses. For non-spike TCRs, breadth in vaccine recipients resembled that in placebo recipients. Reports say spike-specific CD8+ and CD4+ T cell responses covered substantial breadth after vaccination.

This clone was seen only a few times. What it recognizes is unknown. As to treatment: 15 to 20 received Ad26.COV2.S at low or high dose, single or two shots; about five received placebo; per-sample allocation not given. After the first vaccine or placebo injection, samples were drawn on day 63. In the vaccine, an Ad26 vector expressed the SARS-CoV-2 spike of the Wuhan strain. This receptor was identified in a person between 18 and 59 years old who received the Ad26.COV2.S COVID-19 vaccine or a placebo. Sequenced here: peripheral blood, sampled in a trial of Ad26.COV2.S vaccine versus placebo. V gene TRBV7-3 combines with J gene TRBJ1-1; the D gene is possibly TRBD1 (6 bases). DNA for the CDR3: TGTGCCAGCAGCTACACAGGGTTCACTGAAGCTTTCTTT. It codes for CASSYTGFTEAFF.